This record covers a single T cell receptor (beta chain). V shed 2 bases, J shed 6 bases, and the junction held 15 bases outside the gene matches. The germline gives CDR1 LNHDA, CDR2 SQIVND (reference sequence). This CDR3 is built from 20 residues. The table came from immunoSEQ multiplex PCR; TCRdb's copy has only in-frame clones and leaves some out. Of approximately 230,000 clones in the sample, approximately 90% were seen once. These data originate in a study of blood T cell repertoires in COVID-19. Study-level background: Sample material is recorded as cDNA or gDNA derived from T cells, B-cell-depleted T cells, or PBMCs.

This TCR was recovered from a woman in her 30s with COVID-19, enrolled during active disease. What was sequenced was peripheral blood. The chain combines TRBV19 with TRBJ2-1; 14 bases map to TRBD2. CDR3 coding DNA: TGTGCCAGTAGTATACGGCGGGGACTAGCGGGAGAATTCTATGGCAATGAGCAGTTCTTC. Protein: CASSIRRGLAGEFYGNEQFF. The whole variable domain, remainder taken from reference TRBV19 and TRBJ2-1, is DGGITQSPKYLFRKEGQNVTLSCEQNLNHDAMYWYRQDPGQGLRLIYYSQIVNDFQKGDIAEGYSVSREKKESFPLTVTSAQKNPTAFYLCASSIRRGLAGEFYGNEQFFGPGTRLTVL.